Sequencing of this T cell receptor (beta chain) was carried out in a study of blood T cell repertoires in COVID-19. Turning to the study itself: Sites in the United States, Italy and Spain provided acute and convalescent COVID-19 samples. PBMCs, B-cell-depleted T cells, or T cells provided the cDNA or gDNA that made up the material.

The germline V gene has CDR1 SGHNT and CDR2 YYREEE (reference sequence). V shed 4 bases, J shed 7 bases, and the junction held 2 bases outside the gene matches. The CDR3 extends over 14 amino acids. Repertoires were generated with immunoSEQ multiplex PCR, while TCRdb's copy carries only in-frame clones and drops some. The sample lists some 140,000 clones, 65% to 90% seen once, with around 10% in the top ten. V and J are TRBV5-4 and TRBJ2-1; 13 bases agree with TRBD2. Sequences were obtained from peripheral blood. The source of this sequence is a woman aged 55-70 years with COVID-19, enrolled during active disease. In DNA form, the CDR3 reads TGTGCCAGCAGCCGGACTAGCGGGAGAAATGAGCAGTTCTTC. It translates to CASSRTSGRNEQFF. The variable domain in full, with the rest retrieved from reference TRBV5-4 and TRBJ2-1, is ETGVTQSPTHLIKTRGQQVTLRCSSQSGHNTVSWYQQALGQGPQFIFQYYREEENGRGNFPPRFSGLQFPNYSSELNVNALELDDSALYLCASSRTSGRNEQFFGPGTRLTVL.